This passage covers 14 T cell receptor beta chains from one sample sequenced in a study of blood T cells in healthy people across ages. The use of a sample-barcoded 5' primer and a J-beta primer mix characterized a second PCR of roughly 7 to 11 cycles. A single record per CDR3 protein comes from TCRdb applying MiXCR to the 5' RACE reads. The table lists some 370,000 distinct CDR3 sequences, about 49% of them singletons, with under 60% in the top ten. Sequencing was performed on blood. The receptor set was obtained from a man aged 55 to 69 in good health.

This clonotype was counted only a few times. This chain connects TRBV2 to TRBJ1-2, with 7 bases matching TRBD1. This CDR3 region has 14 residues. Germline loops: CDR1 SNHLY, CDR2 FYNNEI. V shed 6 bases and J 0 bases; nucleotides not matched to a gene: 4. The DNA of the CDR3 is TGTGCCAGCAGCCGACAGGGCGCTAACTATGGCTACACCTTC. This encodes CASSRQGANYGYTF.

This clonotype showed up just once. The chain has TRBV6-1 and TRBJ1-2, with D perhaps TRBD1 (5 bases). Germline V gene sequence: CDR1 MNHNS, CDR2 SASEGT. This CDR3 spans 12 amino acids. With 3 bases removed from V and 8 bases from J, the gap between germline ends came to 10 bases. This chain's CDR3 is CASSDGTGGYTF. Written as DNA, the CDR3 is TGTGCCAGCAGTGACGGGACCGGAGGCTACACCTTC.

The CDR3 DNA is TGTGCCAGCAGCTCCGGCCTACCGACACAAGGCTACACCTTC. Protein product: CASSSGLPTQGYTF. V is TRBV7-2 and J is TRBJ1-2; D unclear. Germline-derived CDR1 and CDR2 are SGHTA and FQGNSA. The CDR3 sequence is 14 residues long. V lost 4 bases and J lost 8, with 17 bases in between. Variable domain in full (rest from reference TRBV7-2 and TRBJ1-2): GAGVSQSPSNKVTEKGKDVELRCDPISGHTALYWYRQSLGQGLEFLIYFQGNSAPDKSGLPSDRFSAERTGGSVSTLTIQRTQQEDSAVYLCASSSGLPTQGYTFGSGTRLTVV.

The chain couples TRBV7-2 to TRBJ2-1, with 8 bases identical to TRBD1. The ends lost 3 bases at V and 6 bases at J; junction bases unmatched: 4. Germline V gives CDR1 SGHTA, CDR2 FQGNSA. This CDR3 has 14 residues. The CDR3 here is CASSLRTGFNEQFF. The CDR3 DNA reads TGTGCCAGCAGCTTGAGGACAGGGTTCAATGAGCAGTTCTTC.

This clonotype was detected ten times or more. The genes are TRBV7-9 and TRBJ2-3, with 15 bases lining up with TRBD2. The V segment lost 5 bases and the J segment 2 bases; nucleotides outside the gene matches: 8. CDR1 SEHNR and CDR2 FQNEAQ come from the germline V gene (reference sequence). The CDR3 has 18 residues. The CDR3 DNA is TGTGCCAGCAGCGAACCGGGACTAGCGGGGGGCTCCACAGATACGCAGTATTTT. Its translation is CASSEPGLAGGSTDTQYF.

The genes are TRBV20-1 and TRBJ2-1, with 11 bases aligning to TRBD2. This CDR3 is built from 16 residues. Germline V lookup: CDR1 DFQATT, CDR2 SNEGSKA (reference sequence). The junction had 15 bases not matched to a gene; V was cut back by 5 bases and J by 9 bases. This CDR3 is CSAPNPLAGGHREQFF. As DNA, the CDR3 is TGCAGTGCTCCAAACCCCCTAGCGGGGGGCCACCGTGAGCAGTTCTTC.

V usage is TRBV7-9 and J usage is TRBJ1-4, with a possible D match to TRBD1 (6 bases). The CDR3 loop spans 14 amino acids. Germline V gene data show CDR1 as SEHNR and CDR2 as FQNEAQ (reference sequence). Trimming shortened V by 1 base and J by 10 bases, and 13 bases separated the two germline ends. CDR3 protein: CASSLGRTEGKLFF. DNA for the CDR3: TGTGCCAGCAGCTTAGGACGGACAGAGGGAAAACTGTTTTTT.

The V and J genes are TRBV6-2 or TRBV6-3 and TRBJ2-7, with 8 bases aligning to TRBD2. The V gene end was trimmed by 8 bases and the J gene end by 0 bases; junction bases not matched to a gene: 6. The CDR3 sequence is 14 residues long. CDR1 and CDR2 from the germline V gene are MNHEY and SVGEGT. The CDR3 region has the DNA TGTGCCAGCCGCGGCGGGAGGCGCTCCTACGAGCAGTACTTC. It yields the protein CASRGGRRSYEQYF.

This clonotype has just a few counts. The rearrangement links TRBV7-2 to TRBJ2-3, with 12 bases matching TRBD2. Trimming removed 5 bases from V and 1 base from J; junction bases left unmatched: 7. This CDR3 is built from 17 residues. Per germline, CDR1 SGHTA and CDR2 FQGNSA. The CDR3 region has the DNA TGTGCCAGCAGCCCGTGGACTAGCGGGAAACGCACAGATACGCAGTATTTT. Protein: CASSPWTSGKRTDTQYF.

This clonotype was seen more than once but under ten times. The gene calls are TRBV6-5 and TRBJ1-2, with D hard to call. Germline CDR1 is MNHEY and CDR2 is SVGAGI. The ends were cut back, 6 bases at V and 0 bases at J, with 11 bases in the middle. This CDR3 is built from 14 residues. The CDR3, as DNA: TGTGCCAGCAGCCAAACCGGGTCTAACTATGGCTACACCTTC. It yields the protein CASSQTGSNYGYTF.

This clonotype has ten or more counts. The rearrangement joins TRBV20-1 to TRBJ2-3, with 9 bases lining up with TRBD1. CDR3 length equals 18 residues. The trim removed 1 base at V and 1 base at J, leaving 12 bases unmatched. Germline CDR1 is DFQATT and CDR2 is SNEGSKA (reference sequence). The CDR3 is CSARVLYPDRGGTDTQYF. The CDR3 DNA is TGCAGTGCTAGAGTTCTTTACCCGGACAGGGGTGGCACAGATACGCAGTATTTT.

The V and J genes are TRBV7-9 and TRBJ2-1, with 9 nucleotides matching TRBD2. The V and J ends lost 6 bases and 9 bases, in that order; junction bases with no gene match: 6. From germline, CDR1 is SEHNR and CDR2 FQNEAQ (reference sequence). The CDR3 has 13 residues. The CDR3 reads CASRRTSEGEQFF. In DNA, the CDR3 is TGTGCCAGCAGACGGACTAGCGAGGGTGAGCAGTTCTTC.

The CDR3 spells CSASTGTGSSIDTQYF. DNA of the CDR3: TGCAGTGCTTCTACCGGGACAGGGTCAAGCATTGATACGCAGTATTTT. The gene calls are TRBV20-1 and TRBJ2-3, with 9 bases aligning to TRBD1. J gave up 6 bases and V 5 bases, and 15 bases lay outside the gene matches. There are 16 residues in the CDR3. The germline V gene has CDR1 DFQATT and CDR2 SNEGSKA (reference sequence).

This clonotype occurred a few times. The chain carries TRBV10-2 and TRBJ2-7; no clear D. V was shortened by 10 bases and J by 0 bases, with 16 bases between the two germline ends. CDR1 is WSHSY, CDR2 SAAADI, per germline. The CDR3 is made up of 14 amino acids. CDR3 in amino acids: CATSSAGFSYEQYF. CDR3 nucleotide sequence: TGCGCCACCTCCTCTGCCGGGTTCTCCTACGAGCAGTACTTC.